Below are 20 T cell receptor beta chains sequenced from a single sample in a study of blood T cell repertoires in COVID-19. Profiled with immunoSEQ multiplex PCR; TCRdb holds only in-frame clones, not every one. The sample has approximately 12,000 clones; 73% are singletons. The specimen was peripheral blood. The receptors stem from a human donor in a cohort sampled during active COVID-19.

This clone has more than one count but fewer than ten. CDR3 nucleotides: TGTGCCAGCAGCGCAGGACTAGCGGGAGAGAAAAACATTCAGTACTTC. Protein sequence: CASSAGLAGEKNIQYF. The genes are TRBV7-2 and TRBJ2-4; 13 nucleotides line up with TRBD2. With 5 bases clipped from V and 4 bases from J, the junction kept 5 bases outside the gene matches. CDR1 SGHTA and CDR2 FQGNSA come from the germline V gene. The CDR3 runs to 16 residues.

The chain employs TRBV5-5 and TRBJ2-7; 10 positions match TRBD1. The CDR3 covers 14 residues. V lost 5 bases, J lost 4 bases, and 6 bases stayed unmatched. Germline V lookup: CDR1 SGHKS, CDR2 YYEKEE (reference sequence). The CDR3: CASSSPGQGYEQYF. As DNA, the CDR3 is TGTGCCAGCAGTTCCCCGGGACAGGGGTACGAGCAGTACTTC.

This clone was detected only once. The rearrangement uses TRBV7-3 and TRBJ2-3; TRBD1 might be the D (6 bases). The germline V gene encodes CDR1 SGHTA and CDR2 FQGTGA. The V gene lost 0 bases and the J gene lost 3 bases, with 10 bases spanning the gap. CDR3 length: 15 residues. The CDR3 region has the DNA TGTGCCAGCAGCTTAACGGGGGCAGGTACAGATACGCAGTATTTT. Its translation: CASSLTGAGTDTQYF.

V and J are TRBV27 and TRBJ1-6; D ambiguous. From germline, CDR1 is MNHEY and CDR2 SMNVEV (reference sequence). Trimming removed 5 bases at V and 7 bases at J, with 12 bases between. The CDR3 totals 14 residues. The CDR3 DNA sequence: TGTGCCAGCAGTCCTAGCTCCTTGAATTCACCCCTCCACTTT. This gives the protein CASSPSSLNSPLHF.

V and J are TRBV7-6 and TRBJ1-1; 7 bases align to TRBD1. The CDR3 covers 13 residues. The V gene end was trimmed by 4 bases and the J gene end by 3 bases; junction bases not matched to a gene: 2. CDR1 is SGHVS and CDR2 is FNYEAQ in the germline V gene. CDR3 nucleotide sequence: TGTGCCAGCAGCTCACAGGGGTACACTGAAGCTTTCTTT. Translation gives CASSSQGYTEAFF.

This clone was counted a few times. This sequence joins TRBV6-1 and TRBJ2-5; tentative D call: TRBD1 (5 bases). Germline CDR1 reads MNHNS; CDR2 reads SASEGT. The V and J ends lost 2 bases and 4 bases respectively, with 14 bases between them. This CDR3 comprises 15 residues. Written as DNA, the CDR3 is TGTGCCAGCAGTGAACTGGGGCCCGAGGTAGAGACCCAGTACTTC. Translation gives CASSELGPEVETQYF.

The chain employs TRBV3-1 (or the pseudogene TRBV3-2) and TRBJ2-5; 8 bases line up with TRBD1. Germline values: CDR1 LGHDT, CDR2 YNNKEL (reference sequence). The CDR3 sequence is 17 residues long. J gave up 5 bases and V 1 base, and 12 bases lay outside the gene matches. CDR3 coding DNA: TGTGCCAGCAGCCAAGGAACCACCCCAGGGGGCCAGGAGACCCAGTACTTC. Translating it yields CASSQGTTPGGQETQYF.

The chain carries TRBV2 and TRBJ2-1; perhaps TRBD2 as D (6 bases). V lost 9 bases, J lost 7 bases, and 16 bases lay in between. Germline V gives CDR1 SNHLY, CDR2 FYNNEI. The CDR3 sequence is 13 residues long. The CDR3 sequence: CASGRRRGNEQFF. The CDR3 region has the DNA TGTGCCAGTGGAAGACGGAGGGGAAATGAGCAGTTCTTC. Full variable domain (rest looked up from reference TRBV2 and TRBJ2-1): EPEVTQTPSHQVTQMGQEVILRCVPISNHLYFYWYRQILGQKVEFLVSFYNNEISEKSEIFDDQFSVERPDGSNFTLKIRSTKLEDSAMYFCASGRRRGNEQFFGPGTRLTVL.

V usage is TRBV18 and J usage is TRBJ2-7; 7 bases line up with TRBD2. Germline-derived CDR1 and CDR2 are KGHSH and LQKENI. CDR3 length: 14 amino acids. The J segment lost 6 bases and the V segment lost 2 bases, leaving 7 bases of the junction unmatched. The CDR3 region has the DNA TGTGCCAGCTCACCAATTGGCGGGAGCGGCGAGCAGTACTTC. This sequence encodes CASSPIGGSGEQYF.

V is TRBV10-3 and J is TRBJ2-7; 7 nucleotides align to TRBD1. Germline V lookup: CDR1 ENHRY, CDR2 SYGVKD. The J segment lost 3 bases and the V segment lost 2 bases, leaving 16 bases of the junction unmatched. This CDR3 is built from 18 residues. The CDR3 DNA reads TGTGCCATCAGTGAGCCCCGACAGGGACAAATAACGAGCTACGAGCAGTACTTC. Encoded protein: CAISEPRQGQITSYEQYF.

This chain connects TRBV12-3 or TRBV12-4 to TRBJ2-5; D is ambiguous. The CDR3 contains 13 residues. Trimming shortened V by 5 bases and J by 1 base, and 8 bases separated the two germline ends. In DNA form, the CDR3 reads TGTGCCAGCAGTCCCCGTATCCAAGAGACCCAGTACTTC. It yields the protein CASSPRIQETQYF.

The chain recombines TRBV4-2 with TRBJ2-7; a weak D match, TRBD2 (6 bases). V shed 0 bases and J shed 1 base, with 16 bases lying between them. The CDR3 has 17 residues. Germline V gene data show CDR1 as LGHNA and CDR2 as YNFKEQ. The CDR3 reads CASSQEEGGIASYEQYF. As DNA, the CDR3 is TGTGCCAGCAGCCAAGAAGAAGGCGGGATCGCTTCCTACGAGCAGTACTTC.

V and J are TRBV5-1 and TRBJ2-5; tentative D call: TRBD1 (6 bases). The V gene's germline CDR1 is SGHRS and CDR2 YFSETQ. V was trimmed by 0 bases and J by 3 bases, leaving 9 bases between them. The CDR3 contains 14 residues. This CDR3 is CASSLATGKETQYF. The CDR3 DNA is TGCGCCAGCAGCTTGGCTACAGGGAAAGAGACCCAGTACTTC.

V is TRBV6-5 and J is TRBJ2-7; 10 bases map to TRBD2. The length of the CDR3 is 15 residues. Germline-derived CDR1 and CDR2 are MNHEY and SVGAGI. With V trimmed by 5 bases and J by 3 bases, 7 bases remained unmatched. The CDR3 nucleotides are TGTGCCAGCAGTATATCTAGCGGGGGACACTACGAGCAGTACTTC. Translation: CASSISSGGHYEQYF.

J is TRBJ2-5 and V is TRBV21-1; TRBD2, the D gene given by the table, was not confirmed from the DNA. TRBV21-1 represents a pseudogene. The CDR3 extends over 18 amino acids. The CDR3 nucleotides read TGTGCCAGCAGCAAAGCGCTACTAGCGGGAGGGCGGATGGAGACCCAGTACTTC. Translating it yields CASSKALLAGGRMETQYF.

V and J are TRBV7-8 and TRBJ2-7; 9 nucleotides line up with TRBD2. The trim removed 0 bases at V and 5 bases at J, leaving 11 bases unmatched. This CDR3 comprises 17 residues. Germline loops: CDR1 SGHVS, CDR2 FQNEAQ. For the CDR3, the DNA is TGTGCCAGCAGCTTAGCCCGTGGTAGCGGGAGAACCCACGAGCAGTACTTC. Amino acid sequence: CASSLARGSGRTHEQYF.

The chain carries TRBV7-2 and TRBJ1-1; a possible D gene is TRBD1 (6 bases). Germline V lookup: CDR1 SGHTA, CDR2 FQGNSA. The CDR3 sequence is 17 residues long. Trimming removed 3 bases from V and 0 bases from J, with 17 bases in between. The CDR3 is CASSFAAGARVNTEAFF. CDR3 bases: TGTGCCAGCAGCTTCGCGGCGGGGGCGCGGGTGAACACTGAAGCTTTCTTT.

The CDR3 DNA sequence: TGCGCCAGCAGCTTGGGACCCCGGGGCACTGAAGCTTTCTTT. It specifies CASSLGPRGTEAFF. The rearrangement uses TRBV5-1 and TRBJ1-1; D is uncertain. Trimming pared 0 bases from V and 4 bases from J, leaving 10 bases between. This CDR3 has 14 residues. CDR1 and CDR2 (germline): SGHRS, YFSETQ. The variable domain in full, with the rest retrieved from reference TRBV5-1 and TRBJ1-1, is KAGVTQTPRYLIKTRGQQVTLSCSPISGHRSVSWYQQTPGQGLQFLFEYFSETQRNKGNFPGRFSGRQFSNSRSEMNVSTLELGDSALYLCASSLGPRGTEAFFGQGTRLTVV.

The V gene is TRBV7-2, the J gene TRBJ2-7; D perhaps matches TRBD1 (6 bases). This CDR3 has 15 residues. Germline V lookup: CDR1 SGHTA, CDR2 FQGNSA. V was cut by 7 bases and J by 2 bases, with 18 bases left in between. The CDR3 coding sequence is TGTGCCAGCACTCGGGGCCTGGGGGCCACCTACGAGCAGTACTTC. It codes for CASTRGLGATYEQYF.

This sequence joins TRBV19 and TRBJ1-1; tentative D call: TRBD1 (6 bases). Trimming took 6 bases from V and 7 from J, leaving 12 bases between them. This CDR3 spans 12 amino acids. CDR1 is LNHDA and CDR2 is SQIVND in the germline V gene (reference sequence). The CDR3 loop is CASRYGQFEAFF. In DNA form, the CDR3 reads TGTGCCAGTAGATACGGACAGTTTGAAGCTTTCTTT.